This T cell receptor (beta chain) was sequenced in a study of multiple sclerosis patients with progressive multifocal leukoencephalopathy. Study-wide points: Clones expanded at PML were already present before and during natalizumab.

A note on this clone: Its antigen is currently unknown.

TCRdb's table, derived via immunoSEQ multiplex PCR, lists solely in-frame clones and lacks some. The sample yields about 30,000 clones, roughly 91% seen once. Time point denoted: five to six months of natalizumab therapy. All PML patients were female, and all patients had earlier interferon beta. Germline V CDR1 and CDR2: MGHRA, YSYEKL. This CDR3 has 16 residues. The germline V and J ends were trimmed by 0 bases and 2 bases, with 14 bases remaining between them. The sample consisted of PBMCs, taken from a patient treated with natalizumab. This chain uses TRBV4-1 with TRBJ2-7; D is uncertain. This TCR derives from a human donor with multiple sclerosis. The CDR3 DNA reads TGCGCCAGCAGCCAAGATTGGCCAGGTGCGACCTACGAGCAGTACTTC. This gives the protein CASSQDWPGATYEQYF.